The next 2 T cell receptor beta chains were all read from a single sample in a study of cytomegalovirus exposure and HLA in healthy donors. PCR involved 60 Vbeta and 13 Jbeta primers. The table came from immunoSEQ multiplex PCR; TCRdb's copy has only in-frame clones and leaves some out. Among 170,000 or so clones listed, more than 60% were seen once. Material: PBMCs. All receptors derive from a woman between 45 and 60 years old in good health and CMV-seropositive.

This chain joins TRBV27 and TRBJ1-1, with a weak D call TRBD1 (5 bases). Trimming stripped 3 bases from V and 6 bases from J, with 11 bases between. This CDR3 contains 13 residues. Looked up from germline, CDR1 is MNHEY and CDR2 is SMNVEV (reference sequence). For the CDR3, the DNA is TGTGCCAGCAGTTTGGGGGGACTAGCTGAAGCTTTCTTT. Encoded protein: CASSLGGLAEAFF.

J is TRBJ2-3 and V is TRBV4-2; 7 nucleotides agree with TRBD2. The V segment lost 0 bases and the J segment 3 bases; nucleotides outside the gene matches: 3. CDR1 is LGHNA and CDR2 is YNFKEQ in the germline V gene. The CDR3 covers 15 residues. The CDR3 loop reads CASSQDWRGTDTQYF. The DNA of the CDR3 is TGTGCCAGCAGCCAAGATTGGCGGGGGACAGATACGCAGTATTTT.